This TCR beta chain was documented in a study of regulatory T cells in long-lasting Graves disease. Overall study findings and caveats: Among persistent patients, a larger number of public clonotypes were shared (around 3,000) than among newly diagnosed patients (about 950). Persistent disease preferred TRBV28, TRBJ1-2 and TRBJ2-5.

The length of the CDR3 is 14 residues. The germline V gene encodes CDR1 SGHAT and CDR2 FQNNGV. Described time point: newly diagnosed GD, antithyroid drugs for less than 3 months. Scientists built the TCR library using RNA that was extracted from PBMCs. Through Arm-PCR of CDR3 regions and iRepertoire HTBI primers, TCR beta libraries were built. TCRdb analysed the multiplex PCR reads with MiXCR anew, one entry per CDR3 protein. The data hold 440,000 or so distinct CDR3 sequences, with 15% observed a single time. About this clonotype: The antigen remains unidentified. A clone one base away is much larger, so this may be a read error.

These data were likewise used in another study, on T cells in Graves' hyperthyroidism and ophthalmopathy. That paper states: Ophthalmopathy was predicted by the model a median of approximately six months ahead of onset.

This clonotype was obtained from a woman aged 25 to 39 with Graves disease. This chain connects TRBV11-2 to TRBJ2-3, with 9 nucleotides matching TRBD1. The end of the DNA aligns better with TRBJ2-1, so the J call may be wrong. Material: peripheral blood mononuclear cells (PBMCs), obtained at new diagnosis, from a patient treated with antithyroid drugs. This chain's CDR3 is CASNTTGGLYEQFF. The CDR3 DNA follows: TGTGCCAGCAACACAACAGGGGGCTTATATGAGCAGTTCTTC.